This T cell receptor (beta chain) stems from a study of patients and donors after allogeneic stem cell transplantation. V lost 6 bases to trimming and J lost 17 bases, with 11 bases between them. The CDR3 length is 10 residues. Looked up from germline, CDR1 is SNHLY and CDR2 is FYNNEI. TCRdb re-called the RT-PCR reads with MiXCR, one entry per CDR3 protein. Of roughly 960,000 distinct CDR3 sequences detected, about a sixth appear once; the ten largest clones hold roughly 6.4%. This clonotype was counted a few times. This clonotype originated in a human donor who was either an allogeneic HSCT recipient or a stem cell or donor lymphocyte infusion donor (not recorded which). It is not recorded whose cells these are; they may come from a transplant donor. Sequencing used blood, either unsorted or a sorted T cell fraction (not recorded which). The chain carries TRBV2 and TRBJ2-6; D gene ambiguous. CDR3 DNA sequence: TGTGCCAGCAGAAAGGTAGTCATGACTTTC. It codes for CASRKVVMTF.